This T cell receptor (beta chain) was sequenced for a study of blood T cell repertoires in COVID-19. Study overall: The United States, Italy and Spain were the sources of the acute and convalescent COVID-19 samples.

Sequencing was performed with immunoSEQ multiplex PCR; in TCRdb, only in-frame clones are kept and a portion is missing. Of about 180,000 clones in the sample, more than 70% were seen once. Germline CDR1 MNHEY, CDR2 SMNVEV (reference sequence). The CDR3 length is 16 residues. The V gene end was trimmed by 7 bases and the J gene end by 0 bases; junction bases not matched to a gene: 7. Enrolled through a virtual design, the participants were between 18 and 89 years of age and came from some 25 US areas. This clonotype was sampled from a man aged 35 to 55 who had recovered from COVID-19. Material: PBMCs or T cells enriched from blood (not recorded which). The chain joins TRBV27 to TRBJ2-1, with 9 positions matching TRBD1. The CDR3 coding sequence is TGTGCCAGCACGGACAGGGGTGTACCCTCCTACAATGAGCAGTTCTTC. Translation gives CASTDRGVPSYNEQFF.